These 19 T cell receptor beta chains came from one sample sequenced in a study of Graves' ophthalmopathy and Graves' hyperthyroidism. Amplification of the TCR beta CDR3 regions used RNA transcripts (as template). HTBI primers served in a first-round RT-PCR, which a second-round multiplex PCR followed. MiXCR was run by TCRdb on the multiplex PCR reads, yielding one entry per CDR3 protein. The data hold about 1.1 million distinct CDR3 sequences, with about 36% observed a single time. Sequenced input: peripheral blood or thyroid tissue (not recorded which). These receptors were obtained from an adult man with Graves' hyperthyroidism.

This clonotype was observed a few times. In nucleotides, the CDR3 is TGTGCCAGCAGAACCGGGACTATCGCGGATTCACCCCTCCACTTT. Protein: CASRTGTIADSPLHF. The rearrangement links TRBV6-5 to TRBJ1-6; D perhaps matches TRBD1 (5 bases). This CDR3 is built from 15 residues. The germline V gene has CDR1 MNHEY and CDR2 SVGAGI. Trimming shortened V by 6 bases and J by 8 bases, and 17 bases separated the two germline ends.

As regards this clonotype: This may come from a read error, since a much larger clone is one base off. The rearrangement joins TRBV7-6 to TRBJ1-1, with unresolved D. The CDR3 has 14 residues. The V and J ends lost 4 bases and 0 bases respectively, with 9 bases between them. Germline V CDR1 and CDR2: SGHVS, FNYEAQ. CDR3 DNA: TGTGCCAGCAGCTCTGAACTGGTGAACACTGAAGCTTTCTTT. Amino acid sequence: CASSSELVNTEAFF.

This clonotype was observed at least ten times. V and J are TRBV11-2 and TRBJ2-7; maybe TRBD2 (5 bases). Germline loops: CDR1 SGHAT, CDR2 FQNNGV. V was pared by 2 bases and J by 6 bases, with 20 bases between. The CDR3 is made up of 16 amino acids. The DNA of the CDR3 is TGTGCCAGCAGCTTACGTGGCACCGAGCGGCAAGGCGAGCAGTACTTC. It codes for CASSLRGTERQGEQYF.

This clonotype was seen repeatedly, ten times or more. The CDR3 spells CASSQFQAGSGETQYF. CDR3 coding DNA: TGTGCCAGCAGCCAATTTCAAGCGGGAAGTGGAGAGACCCAGTACTTC. The chain recombines TRBV12-3 or TRBV12-4 with TRBJ2-5, with TRBD2 matching over 7 bases. This CDR3 is built from 16 residues. Losses at the gene ends were 6 bases for V and 4 bases for J; bases not matched to a gene: 14.

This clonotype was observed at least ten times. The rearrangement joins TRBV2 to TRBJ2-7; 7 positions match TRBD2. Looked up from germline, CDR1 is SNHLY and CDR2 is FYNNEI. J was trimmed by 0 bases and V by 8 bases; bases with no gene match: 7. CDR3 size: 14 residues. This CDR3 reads CASREGGSSYEQYF. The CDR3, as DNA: TGTGCCAGCCGGGAAGGCGGGAGCTCCTACGAGCAGTACTTC. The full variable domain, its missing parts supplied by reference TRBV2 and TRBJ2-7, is EPEVTQTPSHQVTQMGQEVILRCVPISNHLYFYWYRQILGQKVEFLVSFYNNEISEKSEIFDDQFSVERPDGSNFTLKIRSTKLEDSAMYFCASREGGSSYEQYFGPGTRLTVT.

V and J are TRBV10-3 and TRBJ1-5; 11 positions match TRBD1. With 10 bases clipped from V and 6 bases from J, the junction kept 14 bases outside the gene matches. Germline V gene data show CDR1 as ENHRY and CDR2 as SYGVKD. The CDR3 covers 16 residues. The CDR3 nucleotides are TGTGCCAGCAGGAGCCAGGGACAGGGGGAAGGTCAGCCCCAGCATTTT. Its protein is CASRSQGQGEGQPQHF.

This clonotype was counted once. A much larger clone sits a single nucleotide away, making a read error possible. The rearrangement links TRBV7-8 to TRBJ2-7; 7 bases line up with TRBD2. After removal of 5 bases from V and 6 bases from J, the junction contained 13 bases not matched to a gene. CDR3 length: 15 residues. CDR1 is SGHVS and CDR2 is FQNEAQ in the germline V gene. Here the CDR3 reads CASSRTSRELCEQYF. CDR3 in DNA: TGTGCCAGCAGCCGTACCTCGCGGGAGCTCTGCGAGCAGTACTTC.

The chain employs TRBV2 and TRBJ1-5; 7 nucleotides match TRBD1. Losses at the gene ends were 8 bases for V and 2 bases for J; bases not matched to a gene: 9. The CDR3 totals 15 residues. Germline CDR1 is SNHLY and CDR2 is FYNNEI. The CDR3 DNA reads TGTGCCAGCCTGGAGAGGACAGGCGGCAATCAGCCCCAGCATTTT. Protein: CASLERTGGNQPQHF.

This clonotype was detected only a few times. The CDR3 is CSATTGPYNSPLHF. The CDR3 coding sequence is TGCAGTGCAACGACAGGCCCATATAATTCACCCCTCCACTTT. The chain employs TRBV20-1 and TRBJ1-6; TRBD1 is a possible D gene (6 bases). The CDR3 sequence is 14 residues long. Trimming stripped 6 bases from V and 4 bases from J, with 13 bases between. Germline V gene sequence: CDR1 DFQATT, CDR2 SNEGSKA (reference sequence).

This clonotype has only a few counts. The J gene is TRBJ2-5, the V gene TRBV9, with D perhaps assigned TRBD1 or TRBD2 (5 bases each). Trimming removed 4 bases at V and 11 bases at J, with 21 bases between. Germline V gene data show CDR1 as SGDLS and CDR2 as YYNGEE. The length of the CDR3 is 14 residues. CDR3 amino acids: CASSLGDPAWKQYF. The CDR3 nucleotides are TGTGCCAGCAGCCTGGGGGACCCCGCATGGAAACAGTACTTC.

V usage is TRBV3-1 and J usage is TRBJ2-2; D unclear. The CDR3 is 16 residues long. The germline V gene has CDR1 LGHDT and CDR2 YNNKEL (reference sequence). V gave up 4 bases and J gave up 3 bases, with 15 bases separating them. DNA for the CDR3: TGTGCCAGCAGCCCCCGGGCCCCAAGAGACACCGGGGAGCTGTTTTTT. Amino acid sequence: CASSPRAPRDTGELFF. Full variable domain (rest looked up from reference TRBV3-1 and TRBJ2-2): DTAVSQTPKYLVTQMGNDKSIKCEQNLGHDTMYWYKQDSKKFLKIMFSYNNKELIINETVPNRFSPKSPDKAHLNLHINSLELGDSAVYFCASSPRAPRDTGELFFGEGSRLTVL.

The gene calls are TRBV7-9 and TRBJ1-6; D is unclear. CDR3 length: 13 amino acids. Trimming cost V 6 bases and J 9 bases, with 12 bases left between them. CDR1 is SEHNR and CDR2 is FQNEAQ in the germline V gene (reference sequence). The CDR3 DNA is TGTGCCAGCAGTTTTTTTTTGGGTTCACCCCTCCACTTT. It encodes CASSFFLGSPLHF.

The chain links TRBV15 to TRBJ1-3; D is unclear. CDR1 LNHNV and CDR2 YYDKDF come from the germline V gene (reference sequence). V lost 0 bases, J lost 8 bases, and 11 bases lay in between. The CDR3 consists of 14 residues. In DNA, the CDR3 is TGTGCCACCAGCAGAGATTCGGGGAGGGACACCATATATTTT. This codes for CATSRDSGRDTIYF.

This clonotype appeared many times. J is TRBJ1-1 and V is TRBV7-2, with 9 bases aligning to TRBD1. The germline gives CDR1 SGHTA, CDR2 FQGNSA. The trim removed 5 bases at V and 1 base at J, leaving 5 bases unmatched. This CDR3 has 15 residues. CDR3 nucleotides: TGTGCCAGCAGCCCATTGGGACAGGGGAACACTGAAGCTTTCTTT. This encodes CASSPLGQGNTEAFF. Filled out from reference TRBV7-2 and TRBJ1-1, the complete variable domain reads GAGVSQSPSNKVTEKGKDVELRCDPISGHTALYWYRQSLGQGLEFLIYFQGNSAPDKSGLPSDRFSAERTGGSVSTLTIQRTQQEDSAVYLCASSPLGQGNTEAFFGQGTRLTVV.

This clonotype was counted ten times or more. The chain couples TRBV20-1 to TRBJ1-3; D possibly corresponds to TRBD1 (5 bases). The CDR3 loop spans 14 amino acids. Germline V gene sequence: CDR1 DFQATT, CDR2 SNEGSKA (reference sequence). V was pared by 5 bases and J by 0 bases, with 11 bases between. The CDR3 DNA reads TGCAGTGCTGGGGACTTCAGCTCTGGAAACACCATATATTTT. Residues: CSAGDFSSGNTIYF.

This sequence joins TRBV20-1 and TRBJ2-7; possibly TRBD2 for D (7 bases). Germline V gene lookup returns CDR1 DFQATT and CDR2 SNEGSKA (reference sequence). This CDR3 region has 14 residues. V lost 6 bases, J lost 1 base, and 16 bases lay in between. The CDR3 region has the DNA TGCAGTGCGCCTCGCGGGGGCCATTCCTACGAGCAGTACTTC. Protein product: CSAPRGGHSYEQYF.

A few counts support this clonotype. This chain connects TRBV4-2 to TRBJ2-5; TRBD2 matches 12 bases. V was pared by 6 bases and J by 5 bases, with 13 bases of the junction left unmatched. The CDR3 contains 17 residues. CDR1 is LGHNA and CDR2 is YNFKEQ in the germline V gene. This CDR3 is CASRKDPLAGGWETQYF. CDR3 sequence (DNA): TGTGCCAGCAGGAAAGACCCACTAGCGGGAGGTTGGGAGACCCAGTACTTC.

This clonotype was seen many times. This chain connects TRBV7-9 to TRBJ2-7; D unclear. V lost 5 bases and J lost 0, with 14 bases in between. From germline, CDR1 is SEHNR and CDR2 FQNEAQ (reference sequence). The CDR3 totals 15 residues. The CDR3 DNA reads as TGTGCCAGCAGCCACCCTAAGGTGGGCTCCTACGAGCAGTACTTC. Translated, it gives CASSHPKVGSYEQYF.

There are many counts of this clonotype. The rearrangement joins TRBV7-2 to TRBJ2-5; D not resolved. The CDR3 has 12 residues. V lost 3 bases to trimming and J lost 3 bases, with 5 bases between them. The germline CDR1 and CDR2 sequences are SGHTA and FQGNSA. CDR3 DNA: TGTGCCAGCAGCTTTTCGGAAGAGACCCAGTACTTC. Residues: CASSFSEETQYF.